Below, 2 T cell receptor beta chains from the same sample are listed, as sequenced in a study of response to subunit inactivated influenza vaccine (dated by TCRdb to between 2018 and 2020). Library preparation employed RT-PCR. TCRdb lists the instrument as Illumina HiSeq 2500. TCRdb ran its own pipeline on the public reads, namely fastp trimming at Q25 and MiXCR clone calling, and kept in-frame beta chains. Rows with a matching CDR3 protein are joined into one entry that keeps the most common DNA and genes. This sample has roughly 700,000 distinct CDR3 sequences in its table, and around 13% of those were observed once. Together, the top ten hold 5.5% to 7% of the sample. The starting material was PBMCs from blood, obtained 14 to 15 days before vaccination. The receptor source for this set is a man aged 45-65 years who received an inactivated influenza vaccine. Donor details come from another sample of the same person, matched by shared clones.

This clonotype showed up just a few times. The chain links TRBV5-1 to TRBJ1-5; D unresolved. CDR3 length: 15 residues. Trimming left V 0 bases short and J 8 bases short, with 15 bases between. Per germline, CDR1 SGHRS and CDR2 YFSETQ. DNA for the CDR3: TGCGCCAGCAGCTTGGCCCCGACGGCACGGGAGCCCCAGCATTTT. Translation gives CASSLAPTAREPQHF.

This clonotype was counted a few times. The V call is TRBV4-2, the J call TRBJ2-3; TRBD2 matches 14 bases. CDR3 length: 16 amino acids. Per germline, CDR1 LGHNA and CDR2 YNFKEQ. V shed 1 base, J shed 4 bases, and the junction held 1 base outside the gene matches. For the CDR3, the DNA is TGTGCCAGCAGCCAAGGGGGACTAGCGGGAGCAGATACGCAGTATTTT. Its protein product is CASSQGGLAGADTQYF.